This entry lists 5 T cell receptor beta chains sequenced from one sample in a study of blood T cell repertoires in COVID-19. Sequencing was performed with immunoSEQ multiplex PCR; in TCRdb, only in-frame clones are kept and a portion is missing. The top ten hold approximately 11% of the sample, which has 150,000 or so clones, 81% seen once. Input material: peripheral blood. These receptors originate from a man in his sixties with active or convalescent COVID-19.

The chain has TRBV29-1 and TRBJ2-1; 9 nucleotides match TRBD1. J lost 1 base, V lost 7 bases, and 5 bases had no gene match. This CDR3 contains 14 residues. The germline gives CDR1 SQVTM, CDR2 ANQGSEA. CDR3 in DNA: TGCAGCGGGGACAGGGTGCAATCCTACAATGAGCAGTTCTTC. Translating it yields CSGDRVQSYNEQFF.

The chain joins TRBV6-6 to TRBJ2-7, with TRBD1 matching 9 bases. The ends lost 7 bases at V and 2 bases at J; junction bases unmatched: 12. Germline CDR1 MNHNY, CDR2 SVGAGI (reference sequence). CDR3 length: 16 residues. The CDR3 coding sequence is TGTGCCAGCACTCTTACGGGACAGGGCCTTGCCTACGAGCAGTACTTC. It yields the protein CASTLTGQGLAYEQYF.

J is TRBJ1-1 and V is TRBV21-1; the D call of TRBD1 is as the table states it, not checked on the DNA. TRBV21-1 is flagged as a pseudogene. The CDR3 length is 14 residues. In nucleotides, the CDR3 is TGTGCCAGCAGCACCTCGACAGGCGACACTGAAGCTTTCTTT. The encoded protein is CASSTSTGDTEAFF.

CDR3 protein: CASSGNNEQFF. The CDR3 nucleotides are TGTGCCAGCAGCGGCAACAATGAGCAGTTCTTC. V gene TRBV5-4 combines with J gene TRBJ2-1; no reliable D call. Germline lookup yields CDR1 SGHNT and CDR2 YYREEE (reference sequence). The germline V and J ends were trimmed by 4 bases and 5 bases, with 4 bases remaining between them. The CDR3 covers 11 residues.

V is TRBV19 and J is TRBJ2-1, with TRBD2 as a possible D gene (6 bases). The CDR3 is 15 residues long. With 3 bases removed from V and 5 bases from J, the gap between germline ends came to 14 bases. From germline, CDR1 is LNHDA and CDR2 SQIVND (reference sequence). Written as DNA, the CDR3 is TGTGCCAGTAGTATCCCGGGGGAGGTAAACAATGAGCAGTTCTTC. Translation gives CASSIPGEVNNEQFF. Variable domain in full (rest from reference TRBV19 and TRBJ2-1): DGGITQSPKYLFRKEGQNVTLSCEQNLNHDAMYWYRQDPGQGLRLIYYSQIVNDFQKGDIAEGYSVSREKKESFPLTVTSAQKNPTAFYLCASSIPGEVNNEQFFGPGTRLTVL.